The 31 T cell receptor beta chains below were found in one sample sequenced in a study of OX40 agonist ivuxolimab in advanced cancers. This table comes from immunoSEQ multiplex PCR, and its TCRdb copy is limited to in-frame clones, with some not included. Altogether 35,000 to 45,000 clones are present, 86% being singletons, with the ten largest covering 2.4%. The starting material was CD4+ or CD8+ T cells sorted from blood, obtained in a trial of the OX40 agonist ivuxolimab. The receptors come from an adult with an advanced solid tumor such as melanoma, head and neck, liver or kidney cancer.

The chain recombines TRBV5-5 with TRBJ1-5; D gene uncertain. V lost 3 bases, J lost 3 bases, and 10 bases lay in between. Germline V gives CDR1 SGHKS, CDR2 YYEKEE (reference sequence). This CDR3 is built from 14 residues. CDR3 amino acids: CASSSLEINQPQHF. The CDR3, as DNA: TGTGCCAGCAGCTCACTGGAAATCAATCAGCCCCAGCATTTT.

The chain combines TRBV10-3 with TRBJ2-5; 8 bases match TRBD2. V lost 2 bases to trimming and J lost 4 bases; unmatched junction nucleotides: 12. The CDR3 length is 17 residues. Germline loops: CDR1 ENHRY, CDR2 SYGVKD. The CDR3 reads CAISEIWGSGGGETQYF. The CDR3 nucleotides read TGTGCCATCAGTGAGATTTGGGGCAGCGGGGGCGGAGAGACCCAGTACTTC.

This clone is a singleton in its sample. This chain links TRBV5-5 with TRBJ2-3; tentatively, D is TRBD1 (6 bases). This CDR3 is 15 amino acids long. V lost 5 bases and J lost 3, with 16 bases in between. Germline-derived CDR1 and CDR2 are SGHKS and YYEKEE (reference sequence). CDR3 bases: TGTGCCAGCAGTCGCTACCAACAGGGAACAGATACGCAGTATTTT. Amino acid sequence: CASSRYQQGTDTQYF.

The chain employs TRBV19 and TRBJ2-2; the D call may be TRBD1 or TRBD2 (6 bases each). V lost 7 bases to trimming and J lost 7 bases, with 16 bases between them. The CDR3 totals 14 residues. Germline V gene sequence: CDR1 LNHDA, CDR2 SQIVND (reference sequence). The CDR3 bases are TGTGCCAGTACCCGGGGGCGCGGAAACGGGGAGCTGTTTTTT. It codes for CASTRGRGNGELFF.

The table lists this clone with a few counts. The V and J genes are TRBV12-5 and TRBJ1-6; TRBD1 agrees at 7 bases. Germline values: CDR1 LGHNT, CDR2 FRNRAP. V was pared by 6 bases and J by 0 bases, with 5 bases of the junction left unmatched. This CDR3 spans 16 amino acids. The DNA for the CDR3 is TGTGCTAGTGGCTCGACAGGGAGCTCCTATAATTCACCCCTCCACTTT. Its translation is CASGSTGSSYNSPLHF.

This clone showed up just once. The rearrangement joins TRBV12-2 to TRBJ1-6; TRBD1, the D gene given by the table, was not confirmed from the DNA. TRBV12-2 is shown as a pseudogene. The CDR3 runs to 14 residues. The CDR3, as DNA: TGTGCAAGTCGGGGTAGGGGCTATAATTCACCCCTCCACTTT. Amino acids: CASRGRGYNSPLHF.

This chain links TRBV30 with TRBJ1-5; D call uncertain. V gave up 8 bases and J gave up 0 bases, with 14 bases separating them. Germline V gene data show CDR1 as GTSNPN and CDR2 as SVGIG (reference sequence). The CDR3 has 14 amino acids. The CDR3 protein is CAVQNGYSNQPQHF. The CDR3 region has the DNA TGTGCCGTTCAAAATGGCTATAGCAATCAGCCCCAGCATTTT.

This chain links TRBV5-1 with TRBJ1-2; D possibly corresponds to TRBD1 (6 bases). CDR3 length: 11 residues. Between the trimmed V and J ends, which lost 6 bases and 5 bases, there was a span of 8 bases. Looked up from germline, CDR1 is SGHRS and CDR2 is YFSETQ. CDR3 region: CASTGDYGYTF. CDR3 coding DNA: TGCGCCAGCACAGGGGATTATGGCTACACCTTC. Full variable domain (remainder filled in from reference TRBV5-1 and TRBJ1-2): KAGVTQTPRYLIKTRGQQVTLSCSPISGHRSVSWYQQTPGQGLQFLFEYFSETQRNKGNFPGRFSGRQFSNSRSEMNVSTLELGDSALYLCASTGDYGYTFGSGTRLTVV.

J is TRBJ2-3 and V is TRBV27; the D gene could be TRBD1 or TRBD2 (5 bases each). The CDR3 length is 15 residues. The germline CDR1 and CDR2 sequences are MNHEY and SMNVEV (reference sequence). V was cut by 3 bases and J by 2 bases, with 12 bases left in between. CDR3 loop: CASSFGGGNTDTQYF. The CDR3 nucleotides read TGTGCCAGCAGTTTCGGTGGGGGAAACACAGATACGCAGTATTTT.

This chain joins TRBV6-5 and TRBJ1-5; D gene uncertain. The CDR3 runs to 14 residues. Germline CDR1 and CDR2: MNHEY and SVGAGI. With 6 bases removed from V and 2 bases from J, the gap between germline ends came to 11 bases. CDR3 region: CASSSTPGNQPQHF. The CDR3 nucleotides read TGTGCCAGCAGCTCAACTCCCGGCAATCAGCCCCAGCATTTT.

V is TRBV18 and J is TRBJ2-2, with 9 bases identical to TRBD1. Germline loops: CDR1 KGHSH, CDR2 LQKENI. With V trimmed by 6 bases and J by 0 bases, 5 bases remained unmatched. This CDR3 contains 16 residues. CDR3 in DNA: TGTGCCAGCTCGGAACAGGGGGCAGCGAACACCGGGGAGCTGTTTTTT. Translation: CASSEQGAANTGELFF.

The chain couples TRBV11-2 to TRBJ2-5; perhaps TRBD2 as D (6 bases). The CDR3 has 13 residues. Looked up from germline, CDR1 is SGHAT and CDR2 is FQNNGV. The V end lost 6 bases, the J end lost 5 bases, and 13 bases lay between the germline ends. CDR3 sequence: CASSLWGDETQYF. The CDR3 DNA follows: TGTGCCAGCAGTCTCTGGGGGGATGAGACCCAGTACTTC. Using reference TRBV11-2 and TRBJ2-5 for the parts outside the CDR3, the full variable domain is EAGVAQSPRYKIIEKRQSVAFWCNPISGHATLYWYQQILGQGPKLLIQFQNNGVVDDSQLPKDRFSAERLKGVDSTLKIQPAKLEDSAVYLCASSLWGDETQYFGPGTRLLVL.

This sequence joins TRBV5-1 and TRBJ1-4; 7 bases match TRBD1. The junction had 10 bases not matched to a gene; V was cut back by 3 bases and J by 8 bases. Germline CDR1 reads SGHRS; CDR2 reads YFSETQ. This CDR3 region has 15 residues. DNA of the CDR3: TGCGCCAGCAGCTGGCAGGGACAGAAAGCCGAAAAACTGTTTTTT. Translation: CASSWQGQKAEKLFF.

The chain is built from TRBV6-5 and TRBJ2-5, with D unresolved. The V and J ends lost 3 bases and 1 base respectively, with 6 bases between them. Germline V gene sequence: CDR1 MNHEY, CDR2 SVGAGI. The CDR3 spans 13 residues. The CDR3 sequence is CASSYQAQETQYF. CDR3 nucleotides: TGTGCCAGCAGTTATCAGGCCCAAGAGACCCAGTACTTC.

The chain is built from TRBV6-5 and TRBJ2-1, with 9 bases that match TRBD2. After removal of 6 bases from V and 3 bases from J, the junction contained 6 bases not matched to a gene. The length of the CDR3 is 15 residues. Germline-derived CDR1 and CDR2 are MNHEY and SVGAGI. CDR3 nucleotides: TGTGCCAGCAGCATGGGACTAGCAAGCTACAATGAGCAGTTCTTC. It yields the protein CASSMGLASYNEQFF.

V and J are TRBV23-1 and TRBJ2-2; no clear D. TRBV23-1 is given ORF status, its function remaining uncertain. There are 15 residues in the CDR3. V was shortened by 4 bases and J by 1 base, with 10 bases between the two germline ends. The CDR3 DNA reads as TGCGCCAGCAGTCCGACCGACATGAACACCGGGGAGCTGTTTTTT. It translates to CASSPTDMNTGELFF.

The CDR3 spells CASSLVTGHEAFF. For the CDR3, the DNA is TGTGCCAGCAGCTTAGTGACAGGGCATGAAGCTTTCTTT. This chain joins TRBV7-3 and TRBJ1-1; TRBD1 agrees at 7 bases. CDR1 and CDR2 from the germline V gene are SGHTA and FQGTGA. This CDR3 is 13 amino acids long. V lost 2 bases, J lost 7 bases, and 4 bases stayed unmatched. Full variable domain (rest looked up from reference TRBV7-3 and TRBJ1-1): GAGVSQTPSNKVTEKGKYVELRCDPISGHTALYWYRQSLGQGPEFLIYFQGTGAADDSGLPNDRFFAVRPEGSVSTLKIQRTERGDSAVYLCASSLVTGHEAFFGQGTRLTVV.

In nucleotides, the CDR3 is TGCGCCAGCAGTCACGGGACACCCTATCAGCCCCAGCATTTT. Protein product: CASSHGTPYQPQHF. The gene calls are TRBV4-1 and TRBJ1-5; a weak D match, TRBD1 (6 bases). Looked up from germline, CDR1 is MGHRA and CDR2 is YSYEKL. V lost 6 bases and J 5 bases, leaving 14 bases between the germline ends. This CDR3 comprises 14 residues.

The chain has TRBV19 and TRBJ2-4, with D perhaps matching TRBD2 (5 bases). The germline V and J ends were trimmed by 7 bases and 3 bases, with 13 bases remaining between them. There are 14 residues in the CDR3. Germline V gives CDR1 LNHDA, CDR2 SQIVND (reference sequence). The CDR3 spells CASNSIGDKNIQYF. CDR3 DNA: TGTGCCAGTAACTCGATCGGGGACAAAAACATTCAGTACTTC.

V usage is TRBV30 and J usage is TRBJ1-3; maybe TRBD1 (6 bases). In germline, CDR1 is GTSNPN, CDR2 SVGIG (reference sequence). The V gene lost 3 bases and the J gene lost 5 bases, with 8 bases spanning the gap. The CDR3 consists of 12 residues. CDR3 region: CAWSTGRNTIYF. In DNA, the CDR3 is TGTGCCTGGAGCACAGGGAGAAACACCATATATTTT.

This rearrangement joins TRBV7-3 to TRBJ2-2; the match to TRBD2 covers 10 bases. The trim removed 2 bases at V and 0 bases at J, leaving 9 bases unmatched. CDR1 is SGHTA and CDR2 is FQGTGA in the germline V gene. CDR3 length: 19 amino acids. CDR3 in amino acids: CASSLVPSGGPPNTGELFF. Here the CDR3 DNA reads TGTGCCAGCAGCTTAGTCCCTAGCGGGGGCCCTCCGAACACCGGGGAGCTGTTTTTT.

The chain uses TRBV6-6 and TRBJ2-7, with 7 nucleotides matching TRBD2. Germline CDR1 and CDR2: MNHNY and SVGAGI (reference sequence). This CDR3 comprises 14 residues. The ends lost 0 bases at V and 1 base at J; junction bases unmatched: 0. The CDR3 here is CASSYSGGSYEQYF. Written as DNA, the CDR3 is TGTGCCAGCAGTTACTCGGGGGGGTCCTACGAGCAGTACTTC.

The rearrangement joins TRBV4-1 to TRBJ2-3, with TRBD2 matching over 14 bases. The CDR3 loop spans 19 amino acids. The junction had 7 bases not matched to a gene; V was cut back by 0 bases and J by 2 bases. Per germline, CDR1 MGHRA and CDR2 YSYEKL. The CDR3 here is CASSQDERLAGGSTDTQYF. The DNA for the CDR3 is TGCGCCAGCAGCCAAGATGAAAGACTAGCGGGGGGGTCCACAGATACGCAGTATTTT.

The rearrangement joins TRBV25-1 to TRBJ1-5; unclear D gene. CDR1 and CDR2 (germline): MGHDK, SYGVNS. Trimming stripped 1 base from V and 4 bases from J, with 5 bases between. This CDR3 has 13 amino acids. CDR3 bases: TGTGCCAGCAGTGAATCTGAAAATCAGCCCCAGCATTTT. Translated: CASSESENQPQHF.

The chain is built from TRBV15 and TRBJ2-1, with 7 bases identical to TRBD2. The CDR3 is 15 amino acids. V lost 2 bases and J lost 5; bases outside the gene matches: 6. Germline CDR1 LNHNV, CDR2 YYDKDF (reference sequence). CDR3 nucleotides: TGTGCCACCAGCAGATCGCTAGCGGACAACAATGAGCAGTTCTTC. This encodes CATSRSLADNNEQFF.

The chain uses TRBV21-1 and TRBJ1-1. TRBV21-1 is tagged as a pseudogene. The CDR3 has 13 amino acids. In DNA form, the CDR3 reads TGTGCCAGCACCTGGGACCTCTACACTGAAGCTTTCTTT. This codes for CASTWDLYTEAFF.

The DNA of the CDR3 is TGTGCCAGCTCACCACAGGGAAACCCTAACTATGGCTACACCTTC. Its translation is CASSPQGNPNYGYTF. This chain joins TRBV18 and TRBJ1-2, with D unresolved. The CDR3 contains 15 residues. Per the germline V gene, CDR1 is KGHSH and CDR2 is LQKENI. V gave up 1 base and J gave up 0 bases, with 9 bases separating them.

The CDR3 DNA reads as TGTGCCAGCACCAACACAGGGGGCCCCTACGAGCAGTACTTC. Protein product: CASTNTGGPYEQYF. The chain joins TRBV27 to TRBJ2-7, with 9 bases fitting TRBD1. The CDR3 runs to 14 residues. CDR1 is MNHEY, CDR2 SMNVEV, per germline (reference sequence). Trimming removed 7 bases from V and 2 bases from J; junction bases left unmatched: 6.

Here the CDR3 DNA reads TGTGCCAGCAGCCCCCGAGGGACCAGCAATCAGCCCCAGCATTTT. Residues: CASSPRGTSNQPQHF. The V call is TRBV7-3, the J call TRBJ1-5, with a possible D match to TRBD1 (5 bases). Germline V gene sequence: CDR1 SGHTA, CDR2 FQGTGA. Between the trimmed V and J ends, which lost 5 bases and 1 base, there was a span of 12 bases. The CDR3 length is 15 residues.

V gene TRBV5-1 combines with J gene TRBJ1-2; D possibly corresponds to TRBD1 (5 bases). This CDR3 has 16 residues. V lost 0 bases and J 7 bases, leaving 19 bases between the germline ends. CDR1 is SGHRS, CDR2 YFSETQ, per germline. CDR3 residues: CASSLVDGPQGGGYTF. The CDR3 DNA reads as TGCGCCAGCAGCTTGGTTGACGGGCCCCAGGGAGGTGGCTACACCTTC.

The chain links TRBV30 to TRBJ1-3; 8 bases match TRBD1. CDR3 length: 15 amino acids. Trimming cost V 5 bases and J 4 bases; bases outside gene matches: 10. Germline CDR1 reads GTSNPN; CDR2 reads SVGIG (reference sequence). In DNA form, the CDR3 reads TGTGCCTGGGGGTTCGGACAGGGTATGGGAAACACCATATATTTT. This gives the protein CAWGFGQGMGNTIYF.